This TCR beta chain was found in a study of post-analysis software for immune sequencing data. Study-wide context: The disease courses spanned relapsing-remitting, secondary progressive and progressive-relapsing forms of multiple sclerosis. The study, taken as a whole, reports: Samples made in the same batch grouped tightly together by F measure. The study found significantly lower normalized Chao1 diversity in multiple sclerosis patients than in controls. Controls had lower frequencies than patients of roughly five TRBV segments, which included TRBV5-6, TRBV5-1 and TRBV20-1.

Prepared TCR beta cDNA libraries contained unique molecular identifiers. TCRdb recomputed calls from the PCR reads with MiXCR, one row per CDR3 protein. The repertoire consists of roughly 570,000 distinct CDR3 sequences, with around 36% occurring once and the leading ten covering 4.5% to 7.5%. From germline, CDR1 is MNHNY and CDR2 SVGAGI (reference sequence). V dropped 6 bases and J dropped 1 base, with 6 bases sitting between them. The length of the CDR3 is 12 residues. On this clonotype itself: The antigen is not known.

The gene calls are TRBV6-6 and TRBJ1-1; the D is unclear. The sample was blood. This receptor was obtained from a girl under 18 with multiple sclerosis. As DNA, the CDR3 is TGTGCCAGCAGCCCGGCGAACACTGAAGCTTTCTTT. It encodes CASSPANTEAFF.